This passage covers 17 T cell receptor beta chains from one sample sequenced in a study of CXCR3-negative and CXCR3-positive naive CD8 T cells (dated by TCRdb to about 2019). Their antigens remain unidentified. Sequencing used a NextSeq 550. The Human TCR Profiling Kit (MiLaboratory) was used to make UMI-labeled 5' RACE TRB cDNA libraries. TCRdb reprocessed the reads; each CDR3 protein sequence makes one entry, and DNA is unavailable. The sample's own table lists about 63,000 distinct CDR3 sequences. The top ten clonotypes cover around 4.9% of the sample. What the research found in general, with its limitations: Compared with CXCR3-negative naive cells, CXCR3-positive naive cells had TRB CDR3s with higher hydrophobicity (lower Kidera factor 4), lower energy, and higher strength and volume indices.

The sample consisted of naive CXCR3+ CD8+ T cells from blood. Sample cell subset or site, as interpreted from the label and publication: CD45RO-CCR7+CD27+CD95- naive CD8+ T cells expressing CXCR3 (TNR3+). The receptors were sampled from a human donor in good health. Some clones in this sample may be carry-over from other donors' samples.

The chain couples TRBV7-7 to TRBJ2-3; TCRdb outputs TRBD2, but without DNA this stays unchecked. The CDR3 sequence is 16 residues long. Germline lookup yields CDR1 SSHAT and CDR2 FNYEAQ (reference sequence). The CDR3 protein is CASSVGTMPPLDTQYF.

The V call is TRBV4-1, the J call TRBJ2-5; absent DNA, TCRdb's TRBD1 call cannot be checked. The CDR3 covers 17 residues. The germline V gene encodes CDR1 MGHRA and CDR2 YSYEKL. CDR3 sequence: CASSQGAPGPDQETQYF.

The rearrangement joins TRBV29-1 to TRBJ1-4. This CDR3 region has 17 residues. CDR1 SQVTM and CDR2 ANQGSEA come from the germline V gene. The CDR3 region is CSVEDPEAYTTNEKLFF.

The V and J genes are TRBV29-1 and TRBJ2-4; TCRdb reports TRBD1, a call that lacks DNA to check it against. The germline V gene encodes CDR1 SQVTM and CDR2 ANQGSEA. The CDR3 runs to 13 residues. The CDR3 protein is CSVEGGQGNIQYF.

V and J are TRBV27 and TRBJ2-5; the D call from TCRdb, TRBD1, cannot be confirmed without DNA. This CDR3 is 15 amino acids long. Germline values: CDR1 MNHEY, CDR2 SMNVEV (reference sequence). Here the CDR3 reads CASHGTGPREETQYF.

The chain recombines TRBV6-2 or TRBV6-3 with TRBJ1-5. Germline CDR1 MNHEY, CDR2 SVGEGT. This CDR3 region has 14 residues. Here the CDR3 reads CASSWEVGDQPQHF.

The chain couples TRBV29-1 to TRBJ2-1; TCRdb reports TRBD2, a call that lacks DNA to check it against. CDR1 and CDR2 (germline): SQVTM, ANQGSEA. The CDR3 has 14 residues. CDR3 region: CSVDPAGGNNEQFF.

This chain connects TRBV20-1 to TRBJ2-1; TCRdb's D call of TRBD1 is untestable without DNA. CDR1 DFQATT and CDR2 SNEGSKA come from the germline V gene (reference sequence). The CDR3 runs to 15 residues. The CDR3 reads CSARDGQGSYNEQFF.

V usage is TRBV28 and J usage is TRBJ2-1; TCRdb names TRBD2, which stays unverified in the absence of DNA. CDR1 and CDR2 from the germline V gene are MDHEN and SYDVKM. The CDR3 is 16 amino acids. The CDR3 loop reads CASSLIRLAANNEQFF.

The genes are TRBV21-1 and TRBJ2-7; TCRdb picks TRBD1, but there is no DNA to check that call. TRBV21-1 is a pseudogene locus. CDR3 size: 15 residues. CDR3 protein: CASSKVRTLVYEQYF.

V usage is TRBV4-3 and J usage is TRBJ2-1; TCRdb calls TRBD1, which cannot be checked without DNA. CDR1 is LGHNA, CDR2 YSLEER, per germline. CDR3 length: 14 amino acids. CDR3 amino acids: CASSQRGNYNEQFF.

The chain carries TRBV14 and TRBJ1-2; without DNA, the TCRdb call of TRBD1 cannot be checked. The CDR3 contains 16 residues. Germline CDR1 SGHDN, CDR2 FVKESK. CDR3 residues: CASSPKGQGAWYGYTF.

The rearrangement uses TRBV29-1 and TRBJ1-3. The CDR3 totals 15 residues. The germline V gene has CDR1 SQVTM and CDR2 ANQGSEA. The CDR3 protein is CSVEDLRSSGNTIYF. Based on the CDR3 plus reference TRBV29-1 and TRBJ1-3, the full variable domain is SAVISQKPSRDICQRGTSLTIQCQVDSQVTMMFWYRQQPGQSLTLIATANQGSEATYESGFVIDKFPISRPNLTFSTLTVSNMSPEDSSIYLCSVEDLRSSGNTIYFGEGSWLTVV.

The rearrangement joins TRBV20-1 to TRBJ1-5; TCRdb reports TRBD1, a call that lacks DNA to check it against. The CDR3 totals 16 residues. CDR1 is DFQATT and CDR2 is SNEGSKA in the germline V gene (reference sequence). CDR3 loop: CSAFSGFADSNQPQHF.

The gene calls are TRBV20-1 and TRBJ2-7; TCRdb names TRBD2, which stays unverified in the absence of DNA. This CDR3 spans 14 amino acids. CDR1 and CDR2 (germline): DFQATT, SNEGSKA (reference sequence). The CDR3 protein is CSARGLAAGYEQYF.

The chain combines TRBV15 with TRBJ2-3. Germline V lookup: CDR1 LNHNV, CDR2 YYDKDF (reference sequence). The CDR3 runs to 15 residues. The chain's CDR3 is CATSAVGVGADTQYF.

The V and J genes are TRBV5-1 and TRBJ2-1; as DNA is missing, the TRBD1 call by TCRdb cannot be tested. The CDR3 sequence is 16 residues long. Looked up from germline, CDR1 is SGHRS and CDR2 is YFSETQ. The CDR3 reads CASSSPGGSSYNEQFF.